The sequence of this T cell receptor (beta chain) was determined in a study of CD8+ T cells in alopecia areata. On this clone: Its target is not known.

RNA was isolated and reverse transcribed to cDNA, the sequencing template. Assay used: immunoSEQ multiplex PCR; TCRdb lists only in-frame clones, some missing. This table holds 120,000 or so clones, approximately 53% found once. Peripheral blood and lesional scalp punch biopsies came from alopecia areata patients. The CDR3 consists of 13 residues. General study points: Possibly because of HLA-related factors, TCR sharing was less clear across patients than in mice.

Sequencing used CD4+ T cells sorted from blood, obtained at week 0. The clonotype originates from a human donor with alopecia areata. The V call is TRBV21-1, the J call TRBJ1-2; the table's TRBD1 call for D was not verified on the DNA. TRBV21-1 is described as a pseudogene. The CDR3 loop reads CASSLKPRTGGTF. Here the CDR3 DNA reads TGTGCCAGCAGCCTAAAGCCTCGGACAGGGGGCACCTTC.